These T cell receptor beta chains were read from a single sample in a study of blood T cell repertoires in COVID-19. Only in-frame clones appear in the TCRdb table, and some are missing; sequencing was by immunoSEQ multiplex PCR. The profile shows about 210,000 clones, more than 75% of them singletons. The specimen sequenced was peripheral blood. These receptor sequences come from a woman in her forties with acute or convalescent COVID-19. Each CDR3 is given with its conserved first and last residue. Each record gives: V gene, CDR3 protein.

TRBV7-2 CASSLAAGGEYEQYF
TRBV11-2 CASSLEARGLDTQYF
TRBV6-5 CASRLSPKGSPLHF
TRBV9 CASSVGRGQGSRYNEQFF
TRBV25-1 CASSEWETYEQYF
TRBV18 CASSLSQVSGTYEQYF
TRBV6-1 CASSELGTSGSEFF
TRBV5-1 CASSLRGAPTYNEQFF
TRBV7-7 CASSRGHPFF
TRBV9 CASSVDVRTNTGELFF
TRBV11-2 CASSYEVGTEAFF
TRBV6-5 CAGRHMDTQYF
TRBV19 CASRGLGTDTQYF
TRBV28 CASSLDRGGWNTEAFF
TRBV3-1/TRBV3-2 CASSQVGGDTEAFF
TRBV4-1 CASSQTKGANYGYTF